These 7 T cell receptor beta chains came from one sample sequenced in a study of shared clonotypes between healthy human individuals. TCRdb keeps only in-frame clones here, not all; method: immunoSEQ multiplex PCR. The table records hundreds of thousands of clones, 85% to 95% of them present only once. Naive CD8 populations comprised CD45RO-negative cells positively selected for CCR7, excluding terminally differentiated effector memory CD45RA+ cells. Sequences were obtained from naive CD8+ T cells sorted from blood. Receptor source: a woman aged 25 to 45 in good health.

The V gene is TRBV5-1, the J gene TRBJ2-1; D perhaps matches TRBD2 (5 bases). The CDR3 spans 15 residues. The ends were cut back, 3 bases at V and 1 base at J, with 11 bases in the middle. The V gene's germline CDR1 is SGHRS and CDR2 YFSETQ. CDR3 protein: CASSSSGGSYNEQFF. The CDR3 DNA reads as TGCGCCAGCAGCTCTTCAGGCGGGTCCTACAATGAGCAGTTCTTC.

The chain couples TRBV5-1 to TRBJ2-7; a weak D match, TRBD1 (6 bases). The V end lost 1 base, the J end lost 0 bases, and 11 bases lay between the germline ends. Germline CDR1 is SGHRS and CDR2 is YFSETQ. The CDR3 totals 15 residues. This CDR3 reads CASSLQGTLSYEQYF. The CDR3 region has the DNA TGCGCCAGCAGCTTGCAAGGGACACTCTCCTACGAGCAGTACTTC.

The chain employs TRBV7-8 and TRBJ2-2, with 12 nucleotides matching TRBD1. Germline CDR1 SGHVS, CDR2 FQNEAQ. This CDR3 region has 16 residues. The trim removed 4 bases at V and 2 bases at J, leaving 2 bases unmatched. CDR3 loop: CASSSGQGANTGELFF. Here the CDR3 DNA reads TGTGCCAGCAGCTCGGGACAGGGGGCAAACACCGGGGAGCTGTTTTTT.

CDR3 nucleotide sequence: TGTGCTAGTGGGGAGACAGTCTACGAGCAGTACTTC. Its translation is CASGETVYEQYF. The gene calls are TRBV12-5 and TRBJ2-7; tentatively, D is TRBD1 (5 bases). CDR1 LGHNT and CDR2 FRNRAP come from the germline V gene. The CDR3 spans 12 residues. The ends were cut back, 6 bases at V and 3 bases at J, with 9 bases in the middle.

V usage is TRBV4-2 and J usage is TRBJ2-5, with 7 bases identical to TRBD2. Gene TRBJ2-7 matches the end of the DNA better, so the J call may be wrong. Germline V gene lookup returns CDR1 LGHNA and CDR2 YNFKEQ. There are 15 residues in the CDR3. The CDR3 DNA follows: TGTGCCAGCAGCCAGGAGGCGGGCGGGGGCTACGAGCAGTACTTC. Its protein product is CASSQEAGGGYEQYF.

Comments on this clone: The identical CDR3 is also encoded by other nucleotide sequences in the sample. The V gene is TRBV27, the J gene TRBJ2-7, with D possibly being TRBD2 (6 bases). CDR1 is MNHEY and CDR2 is SMNVEV in the germline V gene (reference sequence). This CDR3 has 12 amino acids. V lost 5 bases and J lost 3, with 8 bases in between. The CDR3 bases are TGTGCCAGCAGTCCCGGGGGCTACGAGCAGTACTTC. This translates into CASSPGGYEQYF.

The rearrangement uses TRBV28 and TRBJ2-7, with 8 bases that match TRBD2. This CDR3 is built from 14 residues. Per germline, CDR1 MDHEN and CDR2 SYDVKM. J lost 7 bases, V lost 2 bases, and 7 bases had no gene match. As DNA, the CDR3 is TGTGCCAGCAGTTTAATGGGGACTAGGGGGGAGCAGTACTTC. This encodes CASSLMGTRGEQYF.